Listed here are 18 T cell receptor beta chains from one sample, sequenced in a study of OX40 agonist ivuxolimab in advanced cancers. The repertoire was sequenced with immunoSEQ multiplex PCR; TCRdb's copy has only in-frame clones and lacks some. The table shows about 59,000 clones, with 65% to 85% occurring only once. This specimen was CD4+ or CD8+ T cells sorted from blood, taken in a trial of the OX40 agonist ivuxolimab. The receptors come from an adult with an advanced solid tumor such as melanoma, head and neck, liver or kidney cancer.

The chain links TRBV27 to TRBJ1-1; the D gene is possibly TRBD1 (6 bases). The CDR3 extends over 13 amino acids. V was shortened by 4 bases and J by 3 bases, with 9 bases between the two germline ends. CDR1 and CDR2 from the germline V gene are MNHEY and SMNVEV (reference sequence). This CDR3 reads CASSWGPHTEAFF. The CDR3 DNA is TGTGCCAGCAGTTGGGGGCCTCACACTGAAGCTTTCTTT.

The chain joins TRBV19 to TRBJ2-1; TRBD1 aligns across 9 bases. The V and J ends lost 6 bases and 8 bases, in that order; junction bases with no gene match: 5. The CDR3 loop spans 13 amino acids. Germline V gives CDR1 LNHDA, CDR2 SQIVND (reference sequence). CDR3 nucleotide sequence: TGTGCCAGTAGGGGACAGGGAAAGGATGAGCAGTTCTTC. Translation: CASRGQGKDEQFF.

The chain recombines TRBV28 with TRBJ2-5, with D perhaps matching TRBD1 (5 bases). Germline CDR1 MDHEN, CDR2 SYDVKM. The germline V and J ends were trimmed by 2 bases and 5 bases, with 9 bases remaining between them. This CDR3 comprises 13 residues. The CDR3 sequence is CASSLAQGETQYF. The CDR3 region has the DNA TGTGCCAGCAGTTTAGCCCAGGGCGAGACCCAGTACTTC.

V is TRBV27 and J is TRBJ1-2; 9 bases are shared with TRBD1. CDR3 length: 13 amino acids. Germline values: CDR1 MNHEY, CDR2 SMNVEV (reference sequence). Trimming removed 8 bases from V and 4 bases from J; junction bases left unmatched: 5. This CDR3 is CASGWDRVYGYTF. The CDR3 DNA sequence: TGTGCCAGCGGGTGGGACAGGGTCTATGGCTACACCTTC.

V is TRBV7-2 and J is TRBJ1-2; 9 nucleotides agree with TRBD1. In germline, CDR1 is SGHTA, CDR2 FQGNSA. The junction had 9 bases not matched to a gene; V was cut back by 1 base and J by 6 bases. The CDR3 contains 16 residues. As DNA, the CDR3 is TGTGCCAGCAGCTTAGACAGGGGGCCCGGCCATAATGGCTACACCTTC. The encoded protein is CASSLDRGPGHNGYTF.

The chain carries TRBV5-1 and TRBJ1-4, with unresolved D. Germline V gene data show CDR1 as SGHRS and CDR2 as YFSETQ. The CDR3 loop spans 14 amino acids. Deletions cut 4 bases from V and 3 bases from J, with 10 bases between. CDR3 bases: TGCGCCAGCAGCCCTAGAAACTCTAATGAAAAACTGTTTTTT. This sequence encodes CASSPRNSNEKLFF.

This chain connects TRBV7-9 to TRBJ2-7, with 7 bases that match TRBD1. CDR3 size: 15 residues. With V trimmed by 2 bases and J by 2 bases, 6 bases remained unmatched. Germline CDR1 is SEHNR and CDR2 is FQNEAQ (reference sequence). The DNA for the CDR3 is TGTGCCAGCAGCTTATTTTCGACAGGGACCTACGAGCAGTACTTC. This sequence encodes CASSLFSTGTYEQYF.

V and J are TRBV18 and TRBJ1-3; D is undetermined. The V end lost 6 bases, the J end lost 1 base, and 13 bases lay between the germline ends. Germline CDR1 and CDR2: KGHSH and LQKENI. This CDR3 spans 15 amino acids. CDR3 nucleotides: TGTGCCAGCTCCCCCATTGAGGGTTCTGGAAACACCATATATTTT. Protein product: CASSPIEGSGNTIYF.

The rearrangement uses TRBV21-1 and TRBJ2-7; the table's D call of TRBD1 was not tested on the DNA. TRBV21-1 is flagged as a pseudogene. The CDR3 covers 18 residues. In DNA, the CDR3 is TGTGCCAGCAGCAAACGAGGACAGGGAGACGGTTTAGTGGGCGAGCAGTACTTC. Translated, it gives CASSKRGQGDGLVGEQYF.

This chain links TRBV5-4 with TRBJ1-6; 9 bases are shared with TRBD1. V was pared by 6 bases and J by 8 bases, with 9 bases of the junction left unmatched. This CDR3 has 15 residues. Germline V gene sequence: CDR1 SGHNT, CDR2 YYREEE (reference sequence). The CDR3 sequence: CASTLWDRDHSPLHF. CDR3 in DNA: TGTGCCAGCACCCTCTGGGACAGGGACCATTCACCCCTCCACTTT.

The chain has TRBV5-4 and TRBJ1-3; the D is unclear. Per germline, CDR1 SGHNT and CDR2 YYREEE (reference sequence). V gave up 0 bases and J gave up 2 bases, with 9 bases separating them. The CDR3 covers 15 residues. CDR3 sequence: CASSLVGEPGNTIYF. CDR3 DNA: TGTGCCAGCAGCTTGGTGGGAGAACCTGGAAACACCATATATTTT.

A few counts support this clone. The chain joins TRBV6-4 to TRBJ1-1; D is ambiguous. Deletions cut 0 bases from V and 1 base from J, with 6 bases between. Germline CDR1 reads MRHNA; CDR2 reads SNTAGT. The CDR3 runs to 14 residues. The CDR3 bases are TGTGCCAGCAGTGACTCGAGCAGGAACACTGAAGCTTTCTTT. Protein: CASSDSSRNTEAFF.

The sample holds a few counts of this clone. The chain has TRBV20-1 and TRBJ2-5, with D uncertain. The CDR3 length is 11 residues. Germline CDR1 DFQATT, CDR2 SNEGSKA (reference sequence). Between the trimmed V and J ends, which lost 6 bases and 4 bases, there was a span of 9 bases. The CDR3 sequence is CSAGRAETQYF. The CDR3 DNA sequence: TGCAGTGCGGGAAGGGCAGAGACCCAGTACTTC.

The chain carries TRBV6-5 and TRBJ1-1; TRBD1 might be the D (5 bases). This CDR3 has 13 residues. In germline, CDR1 is MNHEY, CDR2 SVGAGI. V was shortened by 6 bases and J by 1 base, with 9 bases between the two germline ends. This chain's CDR3 is CASRPQGNTEAFF. The CDR3, as DNA: TGTGCCAGCAGACCGCAGGGGAACACTGAAGCTTTCTTT.

The rearrangement links TRBV18 to TRBJ1-1; D is perhaps TRBD1 (6 bases). V lost 9 bases and J 1 base, leaving 9 bases between the germline ends. Germline V gene lookup returns CDR1 KGHSH and CDR2 LQKENI. The CDR3 contains 12 residues. The CDR3 region has the DNA TGTGCCAGTCAGGGGCAGAACACTGAAGCTTTCTTT. Translating it yields CASQGQNTEAFF.

V gene TRBV15 combines with J gene TRBJ2-5; D not resolved. Germline CDR1 is LNHNV and CDR2 is YYDKDF (reference sequence). The CDR3 spans 13 residues. The V gene lost 0 bases and the J gene lost 4 bases, with 6 bases spanning the gap. CDR3: CATSRDVGETQYF. CDR3 in DNA: TGTGCCACCAGCAGAGATGTAGGAGAGACCCAGTACTTC.

This clone was observed a few times. This chain links TRBV7-2 with TRBJ2-3; the match to TRBD2 covers 12 bases. CDR1 and CDR2 (germline): SGHTA, FQGNSA. J gave up 4 bases and V 3 bases, and 8 bases lay outside the gene matches. The CDR3 extends over 17 amino acids. CDR3 nucleotide sequence: TGTGCCAGCAGCTTCCTTCTAGCGGGGGGGCGCGCAGATACGCAGTATTTT. This codes for CASSFLLAGGRADTQYF. Looking up the rest from reference TRBV7-2 and TRBJ2-3 gives the full variable domain: GAGVSQSPSNKVTEKGKDVELRCDPISGHTALYWYRQSLGQGLEFLIYFQGNSAPDKSGLPSDRFSAERTGGSVSTLTIQRTQQEDSAVYLCASSFLLAGGRADTQYFGPGTRLTVL.

V gene TRBV7-9 combines with J gene TRBJ2-3; D gene uncertain. Germline CDR1 is SEHNR and CDR2 is FQNEAQ (reference sequence). V was shortened by 1 base and J by 2 bases, with 10 bases between the two germline ends. The CDR3 length is 15 residues. The CDR3 spells CASSLDVSNTDTQYF. CDR3 bases: TGTGCCAGCAGCTTAGATGTCAGCAACACAGATACGCAGTATTTT.